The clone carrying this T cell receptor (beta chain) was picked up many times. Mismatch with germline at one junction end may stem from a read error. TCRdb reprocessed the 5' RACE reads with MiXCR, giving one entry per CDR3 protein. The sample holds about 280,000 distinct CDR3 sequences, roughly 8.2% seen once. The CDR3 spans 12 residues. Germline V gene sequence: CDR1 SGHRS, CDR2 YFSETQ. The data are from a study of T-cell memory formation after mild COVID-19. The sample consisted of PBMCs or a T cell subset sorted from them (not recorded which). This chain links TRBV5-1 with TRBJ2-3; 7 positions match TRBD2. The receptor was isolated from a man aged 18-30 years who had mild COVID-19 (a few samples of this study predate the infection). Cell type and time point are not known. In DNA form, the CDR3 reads TGTGCCAGCAGTTTGGGGGGGGATACGCAGTATTTT. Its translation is CASSLGGDTQYF.